The rows below give T cell receptor beta chains drawn from one sample of a study of early T cells in non-severe SARS-CoV-2 infection. TCRdb redid the calling of the 5' RACE reads with MiXCR, one entry per CDR3 protein. The sample includes 40,000 to 55,000 distinct CDR3 sequences, about 9.8% of them seen just once. Sequencing was carried out using whole blood. All receptors derive from an adult who was a healthcare worker with PCR-confirmed SARS-CoV-2 infection or an uninfected control (not recorded which). Both conserved end residues are part of each CDR3. A D gene is named only where the DNA matches it firmly. Where a row states a size, it is once, few, many or the class of an expanded clone; other rows omit it.

>TRBD2|15|many|TRBV20-1|TRBJ2-5
TGCAGTGCTGAGCGGACTAGCGGGTCACAAGAGACCCAGTACTTC
CSAERTSGSQETQYF
>TRBD1|16|many|TRBV7-8|TRBJ2-5
TGTGCCAGCAGCTTAGGACAGGGGGCTGGCCAAGAGACCCAGTACTTC
CASSLGQGAGQETQYF
>TRBD2|17|NA|TRBV20-1|TRBJ2-1
TGCAGTGCTAGAGACTTAGCGGGAGGGAGTAGGAACAATGAGCAGTTCTTC
CSARDLAGGSRNNEQFF
>NA|13|few|TRBV20-1|TRBJ1-1
TGCAGTGCTAGGGGGCCGGAGACCACTGAAGCTTTCTTT
CSARGPETTEAFF
>TRBD2|15|many|TRBV4-2|TRBJ2-1
TGTGCCAGCAGCCAAGAGTGGCGGGAGTGGTATGAGCAGTTCTTC
CASSQEWREWYEQFF
>NA|12|NA|TRBV12-3/TRBV12-4|TRBJ1-1
TGTGCCAGCAGTGGATCTAACACTGAAGCTTTCTTT
CASSGSNTEAFF
>NA|16|many|TRBV2|TRBJ1-6
TGTGCCAGCAGGGGCCAAGGGGGTACCTATAATTCACCCCTCCACTTT
CASRGQGGTYNSPLHF
>NA|12|many|TRBV20-1|TRBJ2-2
TGCAGTGCCTGGAGGGAGACCGGGGAGCTGTTTTTT
CSAWRETGELFF
>TRBD2|12|few|TRBV27|TRBJ2-7
TGTGCCAGCAGTTTACCCGGGAGGGAGCAGTACTTC
CASSLPGREQYF
>NA|14|NA|TRBV7-6|TRBJ1-5
TGTGCCAGCAGCTTATTAGGTTACCCTCAGCCCCAGCATTTT
CASSLLGYPQPQHF
>NA|16|many|TRBV6-5|TRBJ2-3
TGTGCCAGCAGTTCCGGGGCGAGGGGGGCCACAGATACGCAGTATTTT
CASSSGARGATDTQYF
>TRBD2|13|many|TRBV7-9|TRBJ2-7
TGTGCCAGCAGCCCGGGACTAGTCTACGAGCAGTACTTC
CASSPGLVYEQYF
>NA|12|many|TRBV20-1|TRBJ2-5
TGCAGTGCTAGACCGCTCCCAGAGACCCAGTACTTC
CSARPLPETQYF
>TRBD2|11|few|TRBV12-3/TRBV12-4|TRBJ2-1
TGTGCCAGCAGTTCGACTAGCGTGCAGTTCTTC
CASSSTSVQFF
>NA|11|NA|TRBV25-1|TRBJ2-3
TGTGCCACCCGGTGGGCAGATACGCAGTATTTT
CATRWADTQYF
>NA|16|many|TRBV7-6|TRBJ2-2
TGTGCCAGCAGCTTAGCGGAACTAGAAAACACCGGGGAGCTGTTTTTT
CASSLAELENTGELFF
>NA|16|many|TRBV20-1|TRBJ2-4
TGCAGTGCTAGAGAGAGGGGATTCCCGGCCAAAAACATTCAGTACTTC
CSARERGFPAKNIQYF
>NA|13|few|TRBV9|TRBJ2-7
TGTGCCAGCAGCGTAGGGCCGGCCTACGAGCAGTACTTC
CASSVGPAYEQYF